This T cell receptor (beta chain) was retrieved from a study of CD8 T cell repertoires and HIV-1 epitope variants. Study in general: Twenty-five autologous and known Gag and Nef epitope variant peptides each stimulated T cells separately. An uncultured baseline aliquot held 1M T cells. General study points: Beta chains alone show antigen proliferation, not cytokine profile or function.

Some clones are missing from TCRdb's copy, which holds only in-frame ones; the method was immunoSEQ multiplex PCR. The table has some 100,000 clones, roughly 81% seen once. As regards this clone: Its antigen is not identified.

CDR3 size: 14 residues. With V trimmed by 8 bases and J by 0 bases, 6 bases remained unmatched. Germline V gene lookup returns CDR1 SQVTM and CDR2 ANQGSEA. The sequenced sample consisted of uncultured baseline CD8+ T cells from peripheral blood mononuclear cells (PBMCs). The sequence derives from a male donor with HIV. This chain connects TRBV29-1 to TRBJ1-3; 8 positions agree with TRBD1. The CDR3 DNA is TGCAGCATTACGGGACAGGACTCTGGAAACACCATATATTTT. It translates to CSITGQDSGNTIYF.